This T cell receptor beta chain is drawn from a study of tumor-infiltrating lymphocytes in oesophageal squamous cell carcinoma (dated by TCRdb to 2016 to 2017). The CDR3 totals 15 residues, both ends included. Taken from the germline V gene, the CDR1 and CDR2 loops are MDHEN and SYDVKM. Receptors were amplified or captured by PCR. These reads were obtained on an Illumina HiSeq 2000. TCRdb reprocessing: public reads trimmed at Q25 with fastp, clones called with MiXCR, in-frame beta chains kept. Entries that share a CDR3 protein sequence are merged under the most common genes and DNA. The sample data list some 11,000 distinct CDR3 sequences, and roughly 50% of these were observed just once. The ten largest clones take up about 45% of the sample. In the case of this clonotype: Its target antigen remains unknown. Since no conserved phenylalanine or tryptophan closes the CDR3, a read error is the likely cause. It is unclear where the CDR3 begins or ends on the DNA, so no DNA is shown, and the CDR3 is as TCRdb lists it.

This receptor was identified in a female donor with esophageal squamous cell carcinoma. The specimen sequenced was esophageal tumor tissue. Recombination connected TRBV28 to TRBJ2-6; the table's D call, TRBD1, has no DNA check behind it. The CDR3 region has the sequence CASSRPGSYEQYFGA.